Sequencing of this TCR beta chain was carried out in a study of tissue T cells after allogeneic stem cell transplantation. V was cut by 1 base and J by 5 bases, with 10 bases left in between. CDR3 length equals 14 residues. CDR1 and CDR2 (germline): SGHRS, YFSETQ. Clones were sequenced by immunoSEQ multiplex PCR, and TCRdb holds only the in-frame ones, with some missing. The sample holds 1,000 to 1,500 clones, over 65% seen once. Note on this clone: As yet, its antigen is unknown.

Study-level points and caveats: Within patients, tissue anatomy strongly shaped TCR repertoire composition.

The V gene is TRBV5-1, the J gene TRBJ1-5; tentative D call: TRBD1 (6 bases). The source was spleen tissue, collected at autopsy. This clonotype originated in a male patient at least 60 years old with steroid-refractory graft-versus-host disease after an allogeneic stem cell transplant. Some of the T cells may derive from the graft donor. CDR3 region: CASSLLGGDQPQHF. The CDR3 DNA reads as TGCGCCAGCAGCTTGTTAGGGGGAGATCAGCCCCAGCATTTT.